This T cell receptor beta chain was sequenced for a study of shared clonotypes between healthy human individuals (dated by TCRdb to 2018 to 2021). With regard to the full study: A couple of women and a few men aged 18 to 49 years were included in the cohort. Per donor, leukapheresis produced somewhere between about 0.85 and 10 billion PBMCs. Libraries were prepared and TCR repertoires were sequenced by different laboratories using diverse techniques, in order to increase sequencing depth and limit assay-specific biases. Blood TCR repertoires of a handful of healthy adults were deeply sequenced to estimate repertoire size and the extent of clonotype sharing between individuals. What the authors observed across the whole study: Because the study included a small number of donors, the genetic and exposure-history diversity represented was limited. Pairwise subsampling led to the expectation that sequencing depth would affect the degree of clonotype sharing among donors. Sampling was limited to blood, and TCR repertoires in tissue likely differ from TCR repertoires in blood.

This clone came up many times. Its antigen specificity is not known. The record has no base qualities; no much larger clone is one base away. Additional DNA sequences in this sample encode the identical CDR3. Using the deep immunoSEQ assay, TCR CDR3 regions were amplified from genomic DNA by multiplex PCR. For each cell subset, the extracted genomic DNA was distributed evenly across all wells of several immunoSEQ 96-well plates, and each plate served as one replicate. For unsorted PBMC, each replicate PCR was loaded with 300 ng genomic DNA, equivalent to about 30,000 T cell genomes. Unsorted PBMC genomic DNA was sequenced across ten immunoSEQ deep assay plates. Purified libraries were quantified with a Qubit 3.0 fluorometer, sized on a Bioanalyzer 2100, and re-quantified with the KAPA Library Quantification kit. A separate single-read 150-cycle Illumina NextSeq 550 flow cell was used to sequence each immunoSEQ 96-well plate. Processing in the source paper ran as follows. Because only junctional sequences without quality scores were contained in the immunoSEQ output, filtering matching that applied to full-length reads could not be performed. To assign V/J genes and CDR3, sequences were annotated using PyIR, a Python wrapper for IgBLAST v1.9, with IMGT germline references. Reads with weak V/J assignments (E-value above 1e-6), missing CDR3, stop codons, out-of-frame junctions, or ambiguous translated residues were removed. V3J clonotypes were defined as sequences sharing the same inferred V gene, J gene, and CDR3 amino acid sequence. To compute the percentage overlap between repertoires, the number of shared unique clonotypes was divided by the size of the smaller repertoire. Three approaches were used to assess repertoire richness: RTK rarefaction, the Chao1 estimator, and Recon v2.1 estimates of unobserved clonotypes. This is the immuneACCESS table as TCRdb keeps it, with only in-frame sequences that have V and J called. A part of the clones is gone; compared with another copy, unresolved V genes explain less than half, and the rest is unexplained. The V and J calls and clone size come from that table; D and trimming were worked out from the DNA. A total of some 450,000 clones appear in this sample, 60% to 80% of them only once. Around 11% of the sample is taken by the ten largest.

Donors were healthy HIV-negative adults with no recently reported acute infections or vaccinations. All donors were Caucasian adults living in Nashville, Tennessee, USA. For unsorted samples, about 90 million PBMCs were counted and genomic DNA was extracted with the QIAamp DNA Blood Mini kit. Blood was collected by leukapheresis, and PBMCs were isolated by Ficoll-Histopaque density gradient centrifugation and then cryopreserved in liquid nitrogen vapor phase. V and J are trimmed by 4 bases and 3 bases, and the gene matches miss 13 bases of the junction. In the germline V gene, CDR1 corresponds to SGHRS and CDR2 to YFSETQ. The CDR3 runs 18 residues from the cysteine to the phenylalanine. Only the CDR3 DNA stays, 54 bases, in frame from base 1.

This receptor was identified in a woman between 40 and 55 years old in good health. Some clones in this sample may be carry-over from other donors' samples. The chain couples TRBV5-1 to TRBJ2-6; the junction holds 7 bases that match TRBD1. Sequencing input: PBMCs. The sequenced DNA is TGCGCCAGCAGCAGGGACAGTCGGGGCGTTGGTGGGGCCAACGTCCTGACTTTC. Its protein product is CASSRDSRGVGGANVLTF. Here the CDR3 is joined to the reference TRBV5-1 and TRBJ2-6 genes, and the full variable domain is: KAGVTQTPRYLIKTRGQQVTLSCSPISGHRSVSWYQQTPGQGLQFLFEYFSETQRNKGNFPGRFSGRQFSNSRSEMNVSTLELGDSALYLCASSRDSRGVGGANVLTFGAGSRLTVL.